The present T cell receptor beta chain was sequenced within a study of blood T cell repertoires in COVID-19. Germline V gene data show CDR1 as SGHRS and CDR2 as YFSETQ. V was clipped by 0 bases and J by 4 bases, with 11 bases between them. The CDR3 loop spans 15 amino acids. Using immunoSEQ multiplex PCR, the repertoire was profiled, and TCRdb retains in-frame clones only, with some absent. The table lists approximately 110,000 clones, over 65% of them singletons. Source material: peripheral blood. The chain has TRBV5-1 and TRBJ1-3; D is uncertain. This clonotype was obtained from a middle-aged woman with acute or convalescent COVID-19. CDR3 DNA sequence: TGCGCCAGCAGCTTGGAGGGAGGTACAGGAAACACCATATATTTT. The encoded protein is CASSLEGGTGNTIYF.